Listed here are 28 T cell receptor beta chains from one sample, sequenced in a study of cytomegalovirus exposure and HLA in healthy donors (dated by TCRdb to 2015 to 2018). Library preparation used the immunoSEQ multiplex PCR assay. For the multiplex PCR, a mixture combining 60 forward primers for TCR Vbeta segments and 13 reverse primers for TCR Jbeta segments was used. Entries here come from immuneACCESS through TCRdb and include only in-frame sequences with V and J called. Some clones fail to appear in such tables; in the studies checked, an unresolved V gene covers under half of the shortfall, and the cause of the remainder is unknown. The table for this sample lists around 180,000 clones; roughly 80% of them were counted only once. 6.5% to 8.5% of the sample is held by the ten biggest clonotypes. The specimen was PBMCs. The receptors stem from a man under 40 in good health and CMV-seropositive.

This clone has only a few counts. The DNA for the CDR3 is TGTGCCAGCAGCGAAACTAGCGGGGGGCCAACCGGGGAGCTGTTTTTT. Protein sequence: CASSETSGGPTGELFF. This sequence joins TRBV9 and TRBJ2-2; 12 bases fit TRBD2. Germline trimming cut 3 bases from V and 5 bases from J; bases unmatched to any gene: 5. This CDR3 has 16 amino acids. The V gene's germline CDR1 is SGDLS and CDR2 YYNGEE.

The J gene is TRBJ2-5, the V gene TRBV7-9; D may be TRBD2 (5 bases). The CDR3 spans 14 residues. The V end was cut by 3 bases, the J end by 4 bases, with 12 bases between. The germline gives CDR1 SEHNR, CDR2 FQNEAQ (reference sequence). CDR3 sequence (DNA): TGTGCCAGCAGCTTGGAAACTAGGGCAGAGACCCAGTACTTC. Translating it yields CASSLETRAETQYF.

V and J are TRBV5-6 and TRBJ1-2; unclear D gene. The CDR3 extends over 15 amino acids. CDR1 and CDR2 (germline): SGHDT, YYEEEE. Trimming left V 0 bases short and J 3 bases short, with 12 bases between. CDR3 amino acids: CASSLDRAPYYGYTF. In DNA, the CDR3 is TGTGCCAGCAGCTTGGATCGCGCCCCTTACTATGGCTACACCTTC. Looking up the rest from reference TRBV5-6 and TRBJ1-2 gives the full variable domain: DAGVTQSPTHLIKTRGQQVTLRCSPKSGHDTVSWYQQALGQGPQFIFQYYEEEERQRGNFPDRFSGHQFPNYSSELNVNALLLGDSALYLCASSLDRAPYYGYTFGSGTRLTVV.

This clone occurred once. The V call is TRBV4-3, the J call TRBJ2-3, with TRBD2 identical over 8 bases. Germline CDR1 is LGHNA and CDR2 is YSLEER. The ends lost 3 bases at V and 6 bases at J; junction bases unmatched: 8. This CDR3 region has 15 residues. In nucleotides, the CDR3 is TGCGCCAGCAGCCAGGCCGGGACTAGTCAGGATACGCAGTATTTT. It translates to CASSQAGTSQDTQYF.

The rearrangement links TRBV12-5 to TRBJ2-1, with 7 bases identical to TRBD2. Germline V gives CDR1 LGHNT, CDR2 FRNRAP. The CDR3 sequence is 16 residues long. The V gene end was trimmed by 5 bases and the J gene end by 2 bases; junction bases not matched to a gene: 9. The CDR3 loop is CASGPGAGPTYNEQFF. The CDR3 DNA follows: TGTGCTAGTGGTCCAGGAGCGGGGCCCACCTACAATGAGCAGTTCTTC.

The rearrangement joins TRBV7-3 to TRBJ2-3, with no clear D. CDR3 length: 13 amino acids. V was pared by 5 bases and J by 2 bases, with 8 bases between. CDR1 and CDR2 from the germline V gene are SGHTA and FQGTGA. The CDR3 DNA reads TGTGCCAGCAGCCCCCCTTACACAGATACGCAGTATTTT. The encoded protein is CASSPPYTDTQYF.

The gene calls are TRBV30 and TRBJ1-2; possible D gene TRBD1, 5 bases. CDR1 and CDR2 (germline): GTSNPN, SVGIG (reference sequence). The CDR3 totals 14 residues. V lost 0 bases and J lost 8, with 16 bases in between. In nucleotides, the CDR3 is TGTGCCTGGAGTGTAGCCAGGGACTTTGGGGGCTACACCTTC. Amino acid sequence: CAWSVARDFGGYTF. Together with reference TRBV30 and TRBJ1-2, the CDR3 gives the full variable domain: SQTIHQWPATLVQPVGSPLSLECTVEGTSNPNLYWYRQAAGRGLQLLFYSVGIGQISSEVPQNLSASRPQDRQFILSSKKLLLSDSGFYLCAWSVARDFGGYTFGSGTRLTVV.

V usage is TRBV7-3 and J usage is TRBJ2-1; 7 nucleotides agree with TRBD1. Unmatched junction bases numbered 13, after V lost 5 bases and J lost 6 bases. There are 16 residues in the CDR3. Per the germline V gene, CDR1 is SGHTA and CDR2 is FQGTGA. DNA for the CDR3: TGTGCCAGCAGCGGACACAGGGGTGTAACACCCAATGAGCAGTTCTTC. Protein product: CASSGHRGVTPNEQFF.

V gene TRBV7-6 combines with J gene TRBJ1-1; D not resolved. V gave up 5 bases and J gave up 1 base, with 8 bases separating them. The CDR3 is 13 residues long. CDR1 is SGHVS and CDR2 is FNYEAQ in the germline V gene. In nucleotides, the CDR3 is TGTGCCAGCAGCCCGCAGGAGAACACTGAAGCTTTCTTT. Its translation: CASSPQENTEAFF.

The V call is TRBV7-8, the J call TRBJ2-7, with TRBD2 matching 10 bases. The CDR3 sequence is 17 residues long. V lost 2 bases, J lost 2 bases, and 9 bases stayed unmatched. Germline V gene data show CDR1 as SGHVS and CDR2 as FQNEAQ. The DNA of the CDR3 is TGTGCCAGCAGCTTAACCCCAGGACTAGCGGTGGCCTACGAGCAGTACTTC. It translates to CASSLTPGLAVAYEQYF.

The J gene is TRBJ2-1, the V gene TRBV7-2; a weak D match, TRBD2 (6 bases). This CDR3 comprises 16 residues. From germline, CDR1 is SGHTA and CDR2 FQGNSA. V dropped 5 bases and J dropped 7 bases, with 21 bases sitting between them. In DNA form, the CDR3 reads TGTGCCAGCAGCCCCTATGGCCCGGGGAGGAGAAATGAGCAGTTCTTC. Protein sequence: CASSPYGPGRRNEQFF.

This sequence joins TRBV7-2 and TRBJ2-3; tentative D call: TRBD2 (7 bases). V was cut by 5 bases and J by 8 bases, with 23 bases left in between. The CDR3 covers 16 residues. Looked up from germline, CDR1 is SGHTA and CDR2 is FQGNSA. CDR3 nucleotides: TGTGCCAGCAGCCCCCAGGGTAGGGGGGGCGGGGGTACGCAGTATTTT. Residues: CASSPQGRGGGGTQYF.

For the CDR3, the DNA is TGTGCCAGCAGCGTGGCTATCGGAGAGTGGGGCTACACCTTC. Amino acid sequence: CASSVAIGEWGYTF. The chain combines TRBV9 with TRBJ1-2; D call uncertain. The CDR3 extends over 14 amino acids. V lost 2 bases, J lost 8 bases, and 16 bases lay in between. Germline V lookup: CDR1 SGDLS, CDR2 YYNGEE.

This rearrangement joins TRBV7-8 to TRBJ2-1, with TRBD2 identical over 13 bases. After removal of 3 bases from V and 3 bases from J, the junction contained 2 bases not matched to a gene. The germline V gene has CDR1 SGHVS and CDR2 FQNEAQ. This CDR3 has 16 amino acids. The chain's CDR3 is CASSLRTSGGYNEQFF. The CDR3 bases are TGTGCCAGCAGCTTGCGGACTAGCGGGGGCTACAATGAGCAGTTCTTC.

The rearrangement joins TRBV5-1 to TRBJ2-5; no clear D. Germline V gene data show CDR1 as SGHRS and CDR2 as YFSETQ. The CDR3 extends over 13 amino acids. V lost 3 bases to trimming and J lost 1 base, with 7 bases between them. For the CDR3, the DNA is TGCGCCAGCAGCTCCGAGCGCCAAGAGACCCAGTACTTC. It is translated as CASSSERQETQYF.

This rearrangement joins TRBV12-2 to TRBJ1-5. TRBV12-2 is marked as a pseudogene. The CDR3 loop spans 15 amino acids. The CDR3 DNA sequence: TGTGCAAGTCGCTTAGTAGCCCCAGTATCTCAGCCCCAGCATTTT. It is translated as CASRLVAPVSQPQHF.

The genes are TRBV5-6 and TRBJ2-1; the match to TRBD2 covers 15 bases. The CDR3 spans 15 residues. The V gene end was trimmed by 2 bases and the J gene end by 8 bases; junction bases not matched to a gene: 2. Germline loops: CDR1 SGHDT, CDR2 YYEEEE. The CDR3: CASSFWTSGGDEQFF. Here the CDR3 DNA reads TGTGCCAGCAGCTTCTGGACTAGCGGGGGGGATGAGCAGTTCTTC.

V is TRBV27 and J is TRBJ2-3, with a possible D match to TRBD2 (7 bases). The germline gives CDR1 MNHEY, CDR2 SMNVEV (reference sequence). CDR3 length: 15 residues. Trimming pared 0 bases from V and 4 bases from J, leaving 11 bases between. Here the CDR3 reads CASSLSGGPSDTQYF. CDR3 nucleotide sequence: TGTGCCAGCAGTTTATCGGGGGGGCCTTCAGATACGCAGTATTTT.

This chain joins TRBV6-1 and TRBJ2-7, with 8 bases matching TRBD2. The V segment lost 1 base and the J segment 3 bases; nucleotides outside the gene matches: 5. This CDR3 is built from 15 residues. The germline V gene encodes CDR1 MNHNS and CDR2 SASEGT. The CDR3 region has the DNA TGTGCCAGCAGTGAAGGTCGGGAGGGCTTCTACGAGCAGTACTTC. Its protein product is CASSEGREGFYEQYF.

This chain connects TRBV30 to TRBJ1-5; tentatively, D is TRBD1 (5 bases). V lost 0 bases, J lost 4 bases, and 7 bases lay in between. Germline CDR1 is GTSNPN and CDR2 is SVGIG (reference sequence). CDR3 length: 13 amino acids. This CDR3 reads CAWSVRGNQPQHF. CDR3 coding DNA: TGTGCCTGGAGTGTGCGGGGGAATCAGCCCCAGCATTTT.

This clone has only one observation. The rearrangement uses TRBV2 and TRBJ2-1; maybe TRBD2 (6 bases). Germline V gene lookup returns CDR1 SNHLY and CDR2 FYNNEI. The CDR3 extends over 16 amino acids. Trimming removed 4 bases from V and 8 bases from J, with 21 bases in between. CDR3 sequence reads: CASSGTGLRGSDEQFF. CDR3 sequence (DNA): TGTGCCAGCAGTGGGACGGGACTCCGAGGGAGCGATGAGCAGTTCTTC. Together with reference TRBV2 and TRBJ2-1, the CDR3 gives the full variable domain: EPEVTQTPSHQVTQMGQEVILRCVPISNHLYFYWYRQILGQKVEFLVSFYNNEISEKSEIFDDQFSVERPDGSNFTLKIRSTKLEDSAMYFCASSGTGLRGSDEQFFGPGTRLTVL.

The J gene is TRBJ2-5, the V gene TRBV5-1, with 7 bases matching TRBD1. The CDR3 loop spans 15 amino acids. V dropped 4 bases and J dropped 2; count of bases not matched to a gene: 8. CDR1 is SGHRS, CDR2 YFSETQ, per germline. The CDR3 sequence: CASSLRTGGQETQYF. Written as DNA, the CDR3 is TGCGCCAGCAGCCTACGGACAGGAGGTCAAGAGACCCAGTACTTC.

This clone came up once. The chain has TRBV15 and TRBJ2-7, with 10 bases that match TRBD2. CDR1 is LNHNV and CDR2 is YYDKDF in the germline V gene (reference sequence). The CDR3 covers 15 residues. Trimming removed 2 bases from V and 0 bases from J; junction bases left unmatched: 1. CDR3 nucleotides: TGTGCCACCAGCAGATGGACTAGCGGCTCCTACGAGCAGTACTTC. Protein product: CATSRWTSGSYEQYF.

Only a few counts were recorded for this clone. This chain connects TRBV15 to TRBJ2-2; weak D call: TRBD2 (6 bases). The CDR3 sequence is 14 residues long. CDR1 LNHNV and CDR2 YYDKDF come from the germline V gene (reference sequence). Deletions cut 0 bases from V and 6 bases from J, with 8 bases between. This CDR3 is CATSRDSGPGELFF. The CDR3, as DNA: TGTGCCACCAGCAGAGATAGCGGACCCGGGGAGCTGTTTTTT.

A few counts support this clone. The rearrangement joins TRBV18 to TRBJ2-7; 9 bases agree with TRBD2. Unmatched junction bases numbered 14, after V lost 4 bases and J lost 4 bases. This CDR3 contains 17 residues. Germline assignment: CDR1 KGHSH and CDR2 LQKENI. CDR3 residues: CASSLSFTRGGAYEQYF. In DNA form, the CDR3 reads TGTGCCAGCTCACTTTCTTTTACGCGGGGGGGAGCATACGAGCAGTACTTC.

V gene TRBV7-2 combines with J gene TRBJ2-3; D may be TRBD1 (6 bases). CDR3 length equals 14 residues. V gave up 7 bases and J gave up 5 bases, with 16 bases separating them. Germline V gives CDR1 SGHTA, CDR2 FQGNSA. CDR3: CASNRDNLRDTQYF. The DNA for the CDR3 is TGTGCCAGCAACCGGGACAACCTCCGAGATACGCAGTATTTT.

Remarks on this clone: The same CDR3 can be traced to other DNA sequences in this sample. The chain is built from TRBV11-2 and TRBJ2-7; 8 positions agree with TRBD1. V dropped 5 bases and J dropped 1; count of bases not matched to a gene: 4. The CDR3 covers 14 residues. Germline CDR1 and CDR2: SGHAT and FQNNGV. As DNA, the CDR3 is TGTGCCAGCAGCCCCCGGACAGGGTCCTACGAGCAGTACTTC. Translating gives CASSPRTGSYEQYF.

This clone was seen a single time. This sequence joins TRBV4-1 and TRBJ1-5; D is unclear. Germline V lookup: CDR1 MGHRA, CDR2 YSYEKL. This CDR3 region has 14 residues. Trimming took 2 bases from V and 4 from J, leaving 9 bases between them. CDR3 region: CASSQWSVNQPQHF. In DNA, the CDR3 is TGCGCCAGCAGCCAATGGTCGGTGAATCAGCCCCAGCATTTT.